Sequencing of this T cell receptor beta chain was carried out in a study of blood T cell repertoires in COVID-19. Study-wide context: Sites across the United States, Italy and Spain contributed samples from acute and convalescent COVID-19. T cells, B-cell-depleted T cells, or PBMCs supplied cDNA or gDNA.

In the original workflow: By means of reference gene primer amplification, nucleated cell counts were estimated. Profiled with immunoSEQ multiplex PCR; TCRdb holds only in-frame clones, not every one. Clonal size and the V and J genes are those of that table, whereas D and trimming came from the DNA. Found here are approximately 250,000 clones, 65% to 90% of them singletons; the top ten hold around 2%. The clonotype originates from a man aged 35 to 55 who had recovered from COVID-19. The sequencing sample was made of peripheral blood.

Here the CDR3 DNA reads TGTGCCAGCAGTAGAACAGGGGGCGGAAACACCATATATTTT. It specifies CASSRTGGGNTIYF. The chain is built from TRBV6-5 and TRBJ1-3; TRBD1 matches 9 bases. Unmatched junction bases numbered 3, after V lost 5 bases and J lost 4 bases. Germline V gene lookup returns CDR1 MNHEY and CDR2 SVGAGI. The CDR3 is made up of 14 amino acids.